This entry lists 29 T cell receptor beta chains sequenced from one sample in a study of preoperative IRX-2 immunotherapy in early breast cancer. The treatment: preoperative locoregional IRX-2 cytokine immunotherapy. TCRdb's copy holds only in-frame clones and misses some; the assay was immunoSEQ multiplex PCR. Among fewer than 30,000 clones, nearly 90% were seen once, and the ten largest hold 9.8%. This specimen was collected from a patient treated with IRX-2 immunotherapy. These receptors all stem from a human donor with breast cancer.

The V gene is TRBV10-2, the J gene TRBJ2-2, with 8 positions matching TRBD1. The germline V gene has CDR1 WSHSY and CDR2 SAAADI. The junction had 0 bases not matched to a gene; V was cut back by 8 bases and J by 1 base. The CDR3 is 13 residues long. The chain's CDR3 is CASGQGNTGELFF. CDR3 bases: TGCGCCAGCGGACAGGGGAACACCGGGGAGCTGTTTTTT.

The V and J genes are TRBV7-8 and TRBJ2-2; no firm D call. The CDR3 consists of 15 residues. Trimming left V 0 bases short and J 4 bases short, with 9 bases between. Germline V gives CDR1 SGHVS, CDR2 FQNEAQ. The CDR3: CASSLARQVTGELFF. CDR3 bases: TGTGCCAGCAGCTTAGCTCGTCAGGTCACCGGGGAGCTGTTTTTT.

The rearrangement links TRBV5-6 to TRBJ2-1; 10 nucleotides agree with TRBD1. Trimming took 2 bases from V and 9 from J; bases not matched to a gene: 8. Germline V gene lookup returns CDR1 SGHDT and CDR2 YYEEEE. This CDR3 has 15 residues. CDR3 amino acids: CASSFRQGASVEQFF. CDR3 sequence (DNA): TGTGCCAGCAGCTTTCGACAGGGGGCTAGCGTTGAGCAGTTCTTC.

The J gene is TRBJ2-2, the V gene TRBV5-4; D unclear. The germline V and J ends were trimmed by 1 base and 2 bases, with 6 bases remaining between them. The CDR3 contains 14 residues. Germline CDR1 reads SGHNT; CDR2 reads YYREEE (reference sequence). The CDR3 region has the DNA TGTGCCAGCAGCTTGAAGACTAACACCGGGGAGCTGTTTTTT. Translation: CASSLKTNTGELFF.

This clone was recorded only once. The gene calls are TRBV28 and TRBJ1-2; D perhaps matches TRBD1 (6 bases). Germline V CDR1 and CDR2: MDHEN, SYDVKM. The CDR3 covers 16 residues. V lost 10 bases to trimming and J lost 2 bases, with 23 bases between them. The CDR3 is CANSPILSTGNYGYTF. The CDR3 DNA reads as TGTGCCAACAGCCCAATCCTCTCGACAGGAAACTATGGCTACACCTTC.

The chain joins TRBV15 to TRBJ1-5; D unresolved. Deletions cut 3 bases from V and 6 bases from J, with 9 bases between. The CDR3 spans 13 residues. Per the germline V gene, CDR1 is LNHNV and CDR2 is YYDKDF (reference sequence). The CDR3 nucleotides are TGTGCCACCAGCAGCTACGGGAGTCAGCCCCAGCATTTT. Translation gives CATSSYGSQPQHF.

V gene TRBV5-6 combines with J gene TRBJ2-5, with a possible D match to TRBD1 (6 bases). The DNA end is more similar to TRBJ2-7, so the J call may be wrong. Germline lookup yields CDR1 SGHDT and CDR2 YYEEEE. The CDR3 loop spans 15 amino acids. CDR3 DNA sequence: TGTGCCAGCATCCCTTCCAGGACAGAGGCCTACGAGCAGTACTTC. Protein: CASIPSRTEAYEQYF.

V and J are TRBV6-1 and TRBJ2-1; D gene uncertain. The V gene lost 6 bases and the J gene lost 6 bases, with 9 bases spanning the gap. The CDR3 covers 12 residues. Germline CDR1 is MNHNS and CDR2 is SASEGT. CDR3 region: CASSKKGNEQFF. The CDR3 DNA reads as TGTGCCAGCAGCAAAAAGGGCAATGAGCAGTTCTTC.

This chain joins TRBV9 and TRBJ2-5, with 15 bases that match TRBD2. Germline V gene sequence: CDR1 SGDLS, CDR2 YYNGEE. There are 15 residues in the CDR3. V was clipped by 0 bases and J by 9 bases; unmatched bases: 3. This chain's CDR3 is CASSVAGLAGGPQYF. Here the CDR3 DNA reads TGTGCCAGCAGCGTAGCCGGACTAGCGGGGGGGCCCCAGTACTTC.

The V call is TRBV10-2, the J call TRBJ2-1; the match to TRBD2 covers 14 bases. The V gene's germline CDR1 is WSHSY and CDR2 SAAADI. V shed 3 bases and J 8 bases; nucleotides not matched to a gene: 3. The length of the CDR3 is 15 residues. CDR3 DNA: TGCGCCAGCAGTGACCGACTAGCGGGAGGGTATGAGCAGTTCTTC. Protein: CASSDRLAGGYEQFF.

The CDR3 DNA follows: TGTGCCAGCAGCTTAGCAGCGAACACCGGGGAGCTGTTTTTT. It translates to CASSLAANTGELFF. The V and J genes are TRBV11-2 and TRBJ2-2; unclear D gene. Germline CDR1 SGHAT, CDR2 FQNNGV. The V end lost 1 base, the J end lost 0 bases, and 3 bases lay between the germline ends. The CDR3 has 14 amino acids.

The CDR3 protein is CASSWASPRHSYNEQFF. CDR3 coding DNA: TGTGCCAGCAGCTGGGCTAGCCCTCGACACTCCTACAATGAGCAGTTCTTC. The gene calls are TRBV11-2 and TRBJ2-1; weak D call: TRBD2 (5 bases). Trimming shortened V by 4 bases and J by 0 bases, and 16 bases separated the two germline ends. The V gene's germline CDR1 is SGHAT and CDR2 FQNNGV. The length of the CDR3 is 17 residues.

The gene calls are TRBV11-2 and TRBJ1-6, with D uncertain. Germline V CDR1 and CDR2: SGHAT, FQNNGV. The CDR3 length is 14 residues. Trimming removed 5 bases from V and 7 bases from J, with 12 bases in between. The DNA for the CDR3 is TGTGCCAGCAGCCCGGGCCTCCTCAATTCACCCCTCCACTTT. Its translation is CASSPGLLNSPLHF. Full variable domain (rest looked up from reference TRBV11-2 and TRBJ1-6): EAGVAQSPRYKIIEKRQSVAFWCNPISGHATLYWYQQILGQGPKLLIQFQNNGVVDDSQLPKDRFSAERLKGVDSTLKIQPAKLEDSAVYLCASSPGLLNSPLHFGNGTRLTVT.

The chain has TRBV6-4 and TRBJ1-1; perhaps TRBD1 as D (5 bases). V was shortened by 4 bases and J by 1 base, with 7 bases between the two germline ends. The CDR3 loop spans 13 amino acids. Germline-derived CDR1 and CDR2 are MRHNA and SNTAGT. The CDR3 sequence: CASSGQPNTEAFF. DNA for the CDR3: TGTGCCAGCAGTGGACAGCCGAACACTGAAGCTTTCTTT.

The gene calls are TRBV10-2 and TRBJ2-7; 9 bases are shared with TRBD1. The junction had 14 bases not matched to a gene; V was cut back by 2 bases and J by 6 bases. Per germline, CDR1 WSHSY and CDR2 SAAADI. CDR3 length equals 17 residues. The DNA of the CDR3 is TGCGCCAGCAGTGAGAGGGGGGGACAGGGAAATCTTGCCGAGCAGTACTTC. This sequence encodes CASSERGGQGNLAEQYF.

CDR3 nucleotides: TGTGCCACCAGCAGTCTTCCGGGATCCCCCTACGAGCAGTACTTC. As protein: CATSSLPGSPYEQYF. The chain carries TRBV15 and TRBJ2-7, with a tentative D call TRBD2 (5 bases). Germline CDR1 LNHNV, CDR2 YYDKDF (reference sequence). This CDR3 is built from 15 residues. V gave up 3 bases and J gave up 2 bases, with 14 bases separating them.

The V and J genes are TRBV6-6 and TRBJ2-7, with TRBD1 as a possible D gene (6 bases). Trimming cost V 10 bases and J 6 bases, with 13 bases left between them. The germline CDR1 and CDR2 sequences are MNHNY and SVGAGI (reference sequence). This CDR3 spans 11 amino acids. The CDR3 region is CATRQEAEQYF. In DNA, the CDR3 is TGTGCCACCAGACAGGAGGCCGAGCAGTACTTC.

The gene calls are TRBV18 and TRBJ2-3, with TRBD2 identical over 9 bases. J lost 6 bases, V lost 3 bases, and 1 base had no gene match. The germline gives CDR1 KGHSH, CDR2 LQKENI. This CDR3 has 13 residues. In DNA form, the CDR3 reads TGTGCCAGCTCACCTAGCGGGAGTGATACGCAGTATTTT. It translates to CASSPSGSDTQYF. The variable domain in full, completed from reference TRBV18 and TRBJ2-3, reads NAGVMQNPRHLVRRRGQEARLRCSPMKGHSHVYWYRQLPEEGLKFMVYLQKENIIDESGMPKERFSAEFPKEGPSILRIQQVVRGDSAAYFCASSPSGSDTQYFGPGTRLTVL.

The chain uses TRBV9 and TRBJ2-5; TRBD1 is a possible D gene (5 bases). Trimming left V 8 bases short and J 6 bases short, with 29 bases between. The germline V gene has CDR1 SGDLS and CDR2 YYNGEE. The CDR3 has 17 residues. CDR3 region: CARPPWPGSTLWKTQYF. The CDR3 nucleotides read TGTGCCAGACCGCCTTGGCCAGGGTCTACTTTATGGAAGACCCAGTACTTC. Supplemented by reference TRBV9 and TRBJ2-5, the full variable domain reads DSGVTQTPKHLITATGQRVTLRCSPRSGDLSVYWYQQSLDQGLQFLIQYYNGEERAKGNILERFSAQQFPDLHSELNLSSLELGDSALYFCARPPWPGSTLWKTQYFGPGTRLLVL.

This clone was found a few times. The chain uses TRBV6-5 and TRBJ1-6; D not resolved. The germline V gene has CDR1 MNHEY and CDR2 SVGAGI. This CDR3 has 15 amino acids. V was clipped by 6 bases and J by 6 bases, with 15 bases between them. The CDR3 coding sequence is TGTGCCAGCAGCGAACCCCGACGGATTAATTCACCCCTCCACTTT. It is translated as CASSEPRRINSPLHF.

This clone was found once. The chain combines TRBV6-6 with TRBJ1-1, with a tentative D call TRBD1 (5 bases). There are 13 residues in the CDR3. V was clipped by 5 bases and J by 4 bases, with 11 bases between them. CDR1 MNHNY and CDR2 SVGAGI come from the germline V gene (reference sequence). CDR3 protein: CASSRPGTTEAFF. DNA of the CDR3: TGTGCCAGCAGTAGGCCAGGGACCACTGAAGCTTTCTTT.

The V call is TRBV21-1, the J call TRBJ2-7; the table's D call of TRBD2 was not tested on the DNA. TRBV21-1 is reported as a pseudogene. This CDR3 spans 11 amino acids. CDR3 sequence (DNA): TGTGCCAGCAGCAAAGAGGGAGGGCAGTACTTC. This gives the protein CASSKEGGQYF.

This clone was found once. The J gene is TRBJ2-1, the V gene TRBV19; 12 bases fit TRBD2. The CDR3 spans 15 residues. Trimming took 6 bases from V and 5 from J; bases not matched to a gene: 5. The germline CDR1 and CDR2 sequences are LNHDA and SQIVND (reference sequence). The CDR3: CASRRTSGVNNEQFF. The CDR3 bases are TGTGCCAGTAGGAGGACTAGCGGGGTAAACAATGAGCAGTTCTTC.

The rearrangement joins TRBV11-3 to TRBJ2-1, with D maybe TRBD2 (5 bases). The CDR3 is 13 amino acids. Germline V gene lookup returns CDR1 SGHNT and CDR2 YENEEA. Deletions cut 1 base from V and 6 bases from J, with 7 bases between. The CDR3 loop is CASSLGLINEQFF. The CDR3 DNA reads TGTGCCAGCAGCTTAGGACTAATCAATGAGCAGTTCTTC.

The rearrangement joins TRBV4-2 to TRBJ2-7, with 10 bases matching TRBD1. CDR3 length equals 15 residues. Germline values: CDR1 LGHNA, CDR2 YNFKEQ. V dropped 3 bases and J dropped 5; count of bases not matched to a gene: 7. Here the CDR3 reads CASSHAGQGTHEQYF. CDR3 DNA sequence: TGTGCCAGCAGCCATGCGGGACAGGGGACCCACGAGCAGTACTTC.

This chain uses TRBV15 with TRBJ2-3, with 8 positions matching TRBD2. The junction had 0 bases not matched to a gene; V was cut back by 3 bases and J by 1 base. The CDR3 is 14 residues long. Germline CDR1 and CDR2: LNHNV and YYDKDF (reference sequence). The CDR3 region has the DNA TGTGCCACCAGCAGTAGCGGGGGCACAGATACGCAGTATTTT. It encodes CATSSSGGTDTQYF.

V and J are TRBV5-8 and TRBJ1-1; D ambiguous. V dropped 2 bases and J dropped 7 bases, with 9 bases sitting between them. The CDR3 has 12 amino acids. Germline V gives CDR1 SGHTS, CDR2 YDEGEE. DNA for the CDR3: TGTGCCAGCAGCTTAGAACAACGTGAAGCTTTCTTT. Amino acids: CASSLEQREAFF.

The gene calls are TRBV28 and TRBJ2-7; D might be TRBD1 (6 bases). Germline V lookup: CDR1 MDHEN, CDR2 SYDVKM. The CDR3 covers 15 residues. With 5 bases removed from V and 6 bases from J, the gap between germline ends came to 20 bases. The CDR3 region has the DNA TGTGCCAGCAGTCCCGGGCAGGGGATCGTGTCCGAGCAGTACTTC. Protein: CASSPGQGIVSEQYF.

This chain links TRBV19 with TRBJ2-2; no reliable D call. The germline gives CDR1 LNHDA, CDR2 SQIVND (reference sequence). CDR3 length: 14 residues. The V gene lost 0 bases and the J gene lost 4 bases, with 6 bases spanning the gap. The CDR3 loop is CASSIEYRTGELFF. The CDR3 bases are TGTGCCAGTAGTATAGAGTATCGCACCGGGGAGCTGTTTTTT.